Listed below are T cell receptor beta chains from one sample, sequenced in a study of blood T cell repertoires in COVID-19. TCRdb keeps only in-frame clones here, not all; method: immunoSEQ multiplex PCR. This table holds approximately 290,000 clones, around 89% found once. Input material: peripheral blood. These receptors were obtained from a man aged 25 to 40 with acute or convalescent COVID-19. CDR3s include the opening cysteine and the closing phenylalanine or tryptophan. Each record gives: CDR3 protein, CDR3 DNA, V gene, clone size, J gene, D gene. The D gene is left open where the match is weak. Clone size is not always given. Where it is, it says once, few, many or a class for expanded clones.

CASSPSQGRVYGYTF | TGTGCCAGCAGCCCTAGCCAGGGGCGAGTCTATGGCTACACCTTC | TRBV27 | - | TRBJ1-2 | -
CASSVGGLREQYF | TGTGCCAGCAGCGTAGGAGGTCTCCGCGAGCAGTACTTC | TRBV9 | once | TRBJ2-7 | -
CASSLGQAYGYTF | TGTGCCAGCAGTCTGGGACAGGCATATGGCTACACCTTC | TRBV27 | once | TRBJ1-2 | TRBD1
CASSRDTKNTEAFF | TGCGCCAGCAGCCGGGACACTAAGAACACTGAAGCTTTCTTT | TRBV5-1 | - | TRBJ1-1 | -
CASSLGASNTEAFF | TGTGCCAGCAGCTTGGGGGCATCGAACACTGAAGCTTTCTTT | TRBV5-5 | - | TRBJ1-1 | -
CARQTGLNYGYTF | TGTGCTAGACAGACAGGGTTAAACTATGGCTACACCTTC | TRBV28 | - | TRBJ1-2 | TRBD1
CASSRIQGSGELFF | TGTGCCAGCAGCCGTATACAGGGATCCGGGGAGCTGTTTTTT | TRBV27 | - | TRBJ2-2 | -
CASRAGTGGTGELFF | TGTGCCAGCAGGGCCGGGACGGGGGGTACCGGGGAGCTGTTTTTT | TRBV7-2 | - | TRBJ2-2 | TRBD2
CASSLGTGGAYEQYF | TGTGCCAGCAGTTTAGGGACAGGGGGGGCCTACGAGCAGTACTTC | TRBV27 | - | TRBJ2-7 | TRBD1
CASSGRNTIYF | TGCGCCAGCAGTGGGAGGAACACCATATATTTT | TRBV10-2 | - | TRBJ1-3 | -
CASKGQHSNQPQHF | TGTGCCAGCAAGGGACAGCATAGCAATCAGCCCCAGCATTTT | TRBV6-5 | - | TRBJ1-5 | TRBD1
CASSYTAGGPNEQYF | TGTGCCAGCAGTTACACGGCGGGGGGGCCCAACGAGCAGTACTTC | TRBV6-6 | - | TRBJ2-7 | TRBD2
CASSYRGNEQFF | TGTGCCAGCAGTTACAGGGGAAATGAGCAGTTCTTC | TRBV6-5 | - | TRBJ2-1 | -
CASSSLVTALNYGYTF | TGTGCCAGCAGCTCGCTTGTGACAGCGCTTAACTATGGCTACACCTTC | TRBV5-4 | - | TRBJ1-2 | -
CSVEGLAGGPRETQYF | TGCAGCGTTGAAGGGCTAGCGGGAGGGCCGAGGGAGACCCAGTACTTC | TRBV29-1 | - | TRBJ2-5 | TRBD2
CATTQRTGPDSPLHF | TGTGCCACCACCCAACGGACAGGGCCCGATTCACCCCTCCACTTT | TRBV21-1 | - | TRBJ1-6 | -
CASSPGDRGGYGYTF | TGTGCCAGCAGCCCGGGGGACAGGGGAGGCTATGGCTACACCTTC | TRBV5-5 | - | TRBJ1-2 | TRBD1
CASSLAMDTTYNEQFF | TGTGCCAGCAGCTTAGCAATGGATACTACCTACAATGAGCAGTTCTTC | TRBV7-8 | - | TRBJ2-1 | -
CAIKSRASSEAFF | TGTGCCATAAAATCAAGAGCGTCGAGCGAAGCTTTCTTT | TRBV7-2 | - | TRBJ1-1 | -
CASSLYPDSPLHF | TGTGCCAGCAGTTTATATCCGGATTCACCCCTCCACTTT | TRBV28 | - | TRBJ1-6 | -
CASRRTSGGVYNEQFF | TGTGCCAGCAGACGGACTAGCGGGGGGGTTTACAATGAGCAGTTCTTC | TRBV27 | - | TRBJ2-1 | TRBD2
CASTGQTSYEQYF | TGTGCCAGCACGGGACAGACCTCCTACGAGCAGTACTTC | TRBV2 | few | TRBJ2-7 | TRBD1
CASSKSRGQETQYF | TGCGCCAGCAGCAAAAGCAGGGGCCAAGAGACCCAGTACTTC | TRBV5-1 | - | TRBJ2-5 | -
CASSLAGGANNEQFF | TGCGCCAGCAGCTTGGCTGGGGGGGCCAACAATGAGCAGTTCTTC | TRBV5-1 | - | TRBJ2-1 | -
CASSLTGFTGELFF | TGTGCCAGCAGTTTAACAGGGTTCACCGGGGAGCTGTTTTTT | TRBV27 | - | TRBJ2-2 | -
CSVQISGELFF | TGCAGCGTTCAGATTTCCGGGGAGCTGTTTTTT | TRBV29-1 | - | TRBJ2-2 | -
CASSSWTDGYTF | TGTGCCAGCAGTTCCTGGACTGATGGCTACACCTTC | TRBV28 | - | TRBJ1-2 | -
CASQRGSTDTQYF | TGTGCCAGCCAGCGGGGGTCCACAGATACGCAGTATTTT | TRBV28 | once | TRBJ2-3 | TRBD2
CASSAVPQGGSPLHF | TGCGCCAGCAGCGCTGTTCCGCAGGGAGGATCACCCCTCCACTTT | TRBV5-1 | - | TRBJ1-6 | -
CASSVRTGTSTDTQYF | TGTGCCAGCAGCGTAAGGACCGGGACAAGCACAGATACGCAGTATTTT | TRBV9 | - | TRBJ2-3 | -
CASSRTGDFYNEQFF | TGTGCCAGCAGCCGGACAGGAGACTTCTACAATGAGCAGTTCTTC | TRBV7-9 | - | TRBJ2-1 | TRBD1
CASSSGTGGGRGYTF | TGCGCCAGCAGCTCCGGGACAGGGGGTGGGAGAGGCTACACCTTC | TRBV5-1 | - | TRBJ1-2 | TRBD1
CASTVGEASYNEQFF | TGCGCCAGCACAGTGGGGGAGGCATCCTACAATGAGCAGTTCTTC | TRBV5-1 | - | TRBJ2-1 | -
CASSSPGQGLYEQFF | TGCGCCAGCAGCTCCCCGGGACAGGGTCTCTATGAGCAGTTCTTC | TRBV5-1 | - | TRBJ2-1 | TRBD1
CASSNGGIRDISGANVLTF | TGTGCCAGCAGCAATGGAGGGATTAGAGATATCTCTGGGGCCAACGTCCTGACTTTC | TRBV21-1 | - | TRBJ2-6 | -
CASSTDWPYEQYF | TGTGCCAGCAGTACCGATTGGCCCTACGAGCAGTACTTC | TRBV27 | - | TRBJ2-7 | -
CASSEMEYQPQHF | TGTGCCAGCAGTGAGATGGAGTATCAGCCCCAGCATTTT | TRBV2 | - | TRBJ1-5 | -
CASSLTGQGYEQYF | TGTGCCAGCAGTCTGACGGGACAGGGTTACGAGCAGTACTTC | TRBV27 | once | TRBJ2-7 | TRBD1
CASSEELAKNIQYF | TGTGCCAGCAGCGAGGAGTTAGCCAAAAACATTCAGTACTTC | TRBV9 | - | TRBJ2-4 | -
CASNVQHFYGYTF | TGTGCCAGTAACGTACAGCACTTCTATGGCTACACCTTC | TRBV19 | - | TRBJ1-2 | -
CAISEQGVNEQFF | TGTGCCATCAGTGAGCAAGGGGTAAATGAGCAGTTCTTC | TRBV10-3 | - | TRBJ2-1 | -
CASSFRGGTDTQYF | TGTGCCAGCAGCTTTAGGGGGGGGACAGATACGCAGTATTTT | TRBV12-1 | once | TRBJ2-3 | -
CASSPSMNTGELFF | TGCGCCAGCAGCCCAAGCATGAACACCGGGGAGCTGTTTTTT | TRBV5-1 | - | TRBJ2-2 | -
CASSLARASGAYNEQFF | TGTGCCAGCAGCTTAGCCAGGGCTAGCGGGGCCTACAATGAGCAGTTCTTC | TRBV7-8 | - | TRBJ2-1 | TRBD2
CASRTSGGPYEQYF | TGTGCCAGTCGTACTAGCGGGGGGCCCTACGAGCAGTACTTC | TRBV19 | - | TRBJ2-7 | TRBD2
CASSLGAANSPLHF | TGTGCCAGCAGCCTAGGGGCCGCAAATTCACCCCTCCACTTT | TRBV7-3 | - | TRBJ1-6 | -
CATSRSRGNEQYF | TGTGCCACCAGCAGATCCAGGGGGAACGAGCAGTACTTC | TRBV15 | - | TRBJ2-7 | TRBD1
CASSLAGSNQPQHF | TGCGCCAGCAGCTTGGCGGGTAGCAATCAGCCCCAGCATTTT | TRBV5-1 | - | TRBJ1-5 | -
CASSSLAGAPEQYF | TGCGCCAGCAGCTCTCTAGCGGGAGCCCCCGAGCAGTACTTC | TRBV5-1 | - | TRBJ2-7 | TRBD2
CASSLVHQNYGYTF | TGTGCCAGCAGCTTAGTTCATCAGAACTATGGCTACACCTTC | TRBV7-8 | - | TRBJ1-2 | -
CSMNRESREQYF | TGCAGCATGAACAGGGAATCGCGCGAGCAGTACTTC | TRBV29-1 | - | TRBJ2-7 | -
CASSDDRHSYEQYF | TGTGCCAGCAGTGACGACAGGCACTCCTACGAGCAGTACTTC | TRBV2 | once | TRBJ2-7 | -
CASSLSGRANEQFF | TGTGCCAGCAGCTTAAGCGGGAGGGCCAATGAGCAGTTCTTC | TRBV7-9 | - | TRBJ2-1 | TRBD2
CASSGGQGYNEQFF | TGTGCCAGCAGTGGGGGACAGGGCTACAATGAGCAGTTCTTC | TRBV28 | once | TRBJ2-1 | TRBD1
CASSYNEQFF | TGCGCCAGCTCGTACAATGAGCAGTTCTTC | TRBV10-2 | - | TRBJ2-1 | -
CASRTDEFSGDRDTDTQYF | TGTGCCAGCAGGACCGACGAGTTTTCGGGGGATAGAGACACAGATACGCAGTATTTT | TRBV4-2 | - | TRBJ2-3 | -
CASSLLGTGNSKSQHF | TGTGCCAGCAGTTTGTTAGGGACAGGGAATTCCAAGTCCCAGCATTTT | TRBV28 | - | TRBJ1-5 | TRBD1
CASRQGGAGANVLTF | TGTGCCAGCCGACAGGGGGGCGCTGGGGCCAACGTCCTGACTTTC | TRBV13 | - | TRBJ2-6 | TRBD1
CSVVGAGTEAFF | TGCAGCGTTGTGGGGGCGGGCACTGAAGCTTTCTTT | TRBV29-1 | few | TRBJ1-1 | -